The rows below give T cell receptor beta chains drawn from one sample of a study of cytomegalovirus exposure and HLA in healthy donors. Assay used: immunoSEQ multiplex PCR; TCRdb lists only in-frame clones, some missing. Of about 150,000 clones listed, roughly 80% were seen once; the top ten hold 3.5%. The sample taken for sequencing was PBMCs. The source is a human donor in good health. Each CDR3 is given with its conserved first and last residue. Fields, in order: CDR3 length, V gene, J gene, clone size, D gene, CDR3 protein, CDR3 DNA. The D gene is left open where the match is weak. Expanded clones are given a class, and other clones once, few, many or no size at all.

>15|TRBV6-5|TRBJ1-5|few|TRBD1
CASSQTGDSNQPQHF
TGTGCCAGCAGCCAGACAGGGGATAGCAATCAGCCCCAGCATTTT
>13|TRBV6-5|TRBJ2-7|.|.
CASSQRGSHEQYF
TGTGCCAGCAGCCAAAGGGGGTCCCACGAGCAGTACTTC
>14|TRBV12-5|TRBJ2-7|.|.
CASGFLGGRDEQYF
TGTGCTAGTGGTTTCCTTGGGGGCAGGGACGAGCAGTACTTC
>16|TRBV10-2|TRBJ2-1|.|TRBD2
CASSEVGLDRNNEQFF
TGCGCCAGCAGTGAGGTCGGACTAGATAGGAACAATGAGCAGTTCTTC
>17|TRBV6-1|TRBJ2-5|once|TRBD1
CASSEGPGRGKGETQYF
TGTGCCAGCAGTGAAGGGCCTGGCAGGGGGAAGGGAGAGACCCAGTACTTC
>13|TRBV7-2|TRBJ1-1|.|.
CASRSPGGTEAFF
TGTGCCAGCAGATCCCCGGGGGGGACTGAAGCTTTCTTT
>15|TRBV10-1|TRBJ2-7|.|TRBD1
CASSDPGTGAYEQYF
TGCGCCAGCAGTGACCCCGGGACAGGAGCCTACGAGCAGTACTTC
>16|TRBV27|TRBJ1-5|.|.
CASSLIAGALDQPQHF
TGTGCCAGCAGTTTAATCGCAGGGGCCTTAGATCAGCCCCAGCATTTT
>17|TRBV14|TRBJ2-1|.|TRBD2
CASSHLNRTSDRNEQFF
TGTGCCAGCAGCCACCTTAATAGGACTAGCGACCGCAATGAGCAGTTCTTC
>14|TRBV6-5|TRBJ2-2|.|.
CASSYSTGDGELFF
TGTGCCAGCAGTTACTCGACTGGTGACGGGGAGCTGTTTTTT
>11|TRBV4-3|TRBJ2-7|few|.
CASSQAGTQYF
TGCGCCAGCAGCCAAGCTGGGACTCAGTACTTC
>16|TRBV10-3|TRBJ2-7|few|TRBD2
CAISDQTSGRIDEQYF
TGTGCCATCAGTGACCAGACTAGCGGGAGAATCGACGAGCAGTACTTC
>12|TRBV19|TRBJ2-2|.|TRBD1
CASLQGAGELFF
TGTGCCAGCCTACAGGGGGCCGGGGAGCTGTTTTTT
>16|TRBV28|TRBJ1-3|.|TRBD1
CASSWAGGLNGNTIYF
TGTGCCAGCAGTTGGGCAGGGGGCTTAAATGGAAACACCATATATTTT
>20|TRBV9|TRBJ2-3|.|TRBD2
CASSVDGSGSLRGLTDTQYF
TGTGCCAGCAGCGTAGATGGTAGCGGGTCGCTACGGGGGTTAACAGATACGCAGTATTTT
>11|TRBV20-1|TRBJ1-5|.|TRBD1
CRVRGPQPQHF
TGCAGAGTCAGGGGGCCTCAGCCCCAGCATTTT
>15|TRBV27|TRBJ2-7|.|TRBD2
CASSLTSGGTYEQYF
TGTGCCAGCAGTTTGACTAGCGGGGGAACCTACGAGCAGTACTTC
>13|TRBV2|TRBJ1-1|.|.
CASSSDRNTEAFF
TGTGCCAGCAGTTCGGACAGGAACACTGAAGCTTTCTTT
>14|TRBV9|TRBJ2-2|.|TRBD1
CASKGQTNTGELFF
TGTGCCAGCAAGGGACAGACTAACACCGGGGAGCTGTTTTTT
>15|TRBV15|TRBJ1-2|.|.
CATSRVGTGSYGYTF
TGTGCCACCAGCAGAGTTGGTACAGGAAGCTATGGCTACACCTTC
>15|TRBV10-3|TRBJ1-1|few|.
CAISEKWPVNTEAFF
TGTGCCATCAGTGAAAAGTGGCCAGTGAACACTGAAGCTTTCTTT
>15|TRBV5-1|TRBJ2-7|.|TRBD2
CASSLAAGGAYEQYF
TGCGCCAGCAGCTTGGCCGCGGGAGGAGCCTACGAGCAGTACTTC
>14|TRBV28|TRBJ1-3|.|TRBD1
CASSFQGVGNTIYF
TGTGCCAGCAGTTTTCAGGGGGTTGGAAACACCATATATTTT
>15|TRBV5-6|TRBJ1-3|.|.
CASSRQPWGGNTIYF
TGTGCCAGCAGCAGACAGCCTTGGGGAGGAAACACCATATATTTT
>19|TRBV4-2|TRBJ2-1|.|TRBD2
CASSQSSGVGPIGRNEQFF
TGTGCCAGCAGCCAATCGAGCGGAGTGGGGCCCATCGGGAGGAATGAGCAGTTCTTC
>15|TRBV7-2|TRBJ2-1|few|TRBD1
CASSLEQGVHNEQFF
TGTGCCAGCAGCTTAGAGCAGGGGGTTCACAATGAGCAGTTCTTC
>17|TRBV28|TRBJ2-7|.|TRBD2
CASSLPQGLAGTTEQYF
TGTGCCAGCAGTTTGCCCCAGGGACTAGCGGGTACTACGGAGCAGTACTTC
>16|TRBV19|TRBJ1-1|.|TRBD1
CASSPGGRQGVTEAFF
TGTGCCAGTAGTCCCGGCGGGCGACAGGGTGTCACTGAAGCTTTCTTT
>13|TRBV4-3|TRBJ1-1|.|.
CASSHGGPTEAFF
TGCGCCAGCAGCCACGGGGGACCCACTGAAGCTTTCTTT